The subject of this entry is one T cell receptor beta chain. These data belong to a study of blood T cell repertoires in COVID-19. Study background: Acute-phase and convalescent COVID-19 samples originated in the United States, Italy and Spain. PBMCs, B-cell-depleted T cells, or T cells provided the cDNA or gDNA that made up the material.

The authors' processing: Researchers report that nucleated cell counts were estimated from reference gene primer amplification. Repertoires were generated with immunoSEQ multiplex PCR, while TCRdb's copy carries only in-frame clones and drops some. V and J calls and clone size follow that table, whereas D and trimming were derived from the DNA. The sample records 150,000 to 200,000 clones, about 93% being singletons. Trimming stripped 3 bases from V and 2 bases from J, with 13 bases between. The length of the CDR3 is 15 residues. Per germline, CDR1 MDHEN and CDR2 SYDVKM. The rearrangement joins TRBV28 to TRBJ1-2, with no clear D. Sequencing was performed on peripheral blood. The receptor was isolated from a woman in her forties or fifties with acute or convalescent COVID-19. This CDR3 reads CASSLSAGENYGYTF. CDR3 nucleotide sequence: TGTGCCAGCAGTTTGTCAGCGGGCGAGAACTATGGCTACACCTTC.